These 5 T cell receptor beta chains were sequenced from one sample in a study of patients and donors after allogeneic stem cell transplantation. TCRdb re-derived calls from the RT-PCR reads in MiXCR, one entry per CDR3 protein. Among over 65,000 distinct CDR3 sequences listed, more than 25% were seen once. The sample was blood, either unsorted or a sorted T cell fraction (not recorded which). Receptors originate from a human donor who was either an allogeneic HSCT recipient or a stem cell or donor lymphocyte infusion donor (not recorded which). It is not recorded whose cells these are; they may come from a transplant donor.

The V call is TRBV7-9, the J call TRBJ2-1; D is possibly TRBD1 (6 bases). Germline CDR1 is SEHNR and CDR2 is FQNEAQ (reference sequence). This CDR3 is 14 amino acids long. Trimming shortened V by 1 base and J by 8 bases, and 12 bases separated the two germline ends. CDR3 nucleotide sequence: TGTGCCAGCAGCTTAGGGGACAATTACGATGAGCAGTTCTTC. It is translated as CASSLGDNYDEQFF. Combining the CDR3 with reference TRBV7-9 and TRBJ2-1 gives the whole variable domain DTGVSQNPRHKITKRGQNVTFRCDPISEHNRLYWYRQTLGQGPEFLTYFQNEAQLEKSRLLSDRFSAERPKGSFSTLEIQRTEQGDSAMYLCASSLGDNYDEQFFGPGTRLTVL.

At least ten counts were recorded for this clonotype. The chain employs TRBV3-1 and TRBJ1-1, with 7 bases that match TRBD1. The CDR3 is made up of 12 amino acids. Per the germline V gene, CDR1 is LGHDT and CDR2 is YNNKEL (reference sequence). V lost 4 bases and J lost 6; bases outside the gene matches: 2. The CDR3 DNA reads TGTGCCAGCAGCCCTGGACAGGCTGAAGCTTTCTTT. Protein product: CASSPGQAEAFF.

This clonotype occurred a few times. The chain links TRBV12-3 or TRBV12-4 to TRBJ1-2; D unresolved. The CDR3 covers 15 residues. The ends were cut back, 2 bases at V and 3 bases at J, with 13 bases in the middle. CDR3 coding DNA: TGTGCCAGCAGTTTACGGGCACCAGCCTACTATGGCTACACCTTC. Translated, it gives CASSLRAPAYYGYTF.

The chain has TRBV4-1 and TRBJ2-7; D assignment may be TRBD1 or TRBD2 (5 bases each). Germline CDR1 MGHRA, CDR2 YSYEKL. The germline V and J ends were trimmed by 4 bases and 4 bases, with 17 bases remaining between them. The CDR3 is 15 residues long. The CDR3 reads CASSLTRDLVYEQYF. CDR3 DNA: TGCGCCAGCAGCCTCACTCGGGACCTGGTTTACGAGCAGTACTTC.

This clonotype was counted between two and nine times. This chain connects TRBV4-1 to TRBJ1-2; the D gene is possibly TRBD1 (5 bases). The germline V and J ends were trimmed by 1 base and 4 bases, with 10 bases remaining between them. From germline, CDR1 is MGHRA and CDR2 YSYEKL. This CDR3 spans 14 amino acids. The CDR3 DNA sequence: TGCGCCAGCAGCCAAGGGCAGGGAGGCTATGGCTACACCTTC. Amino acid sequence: CASSQGQGGYGYTF.